This T cell receptor beta chain was sequenced in a study of a mutant IDH1 vaccine in newly diagnosed glioma (dated by TCRdb to about 2021). For context, the study as a whole: The approximately 29 treated patients were approximately 60% male and about 38% female, with a mean age of approximately 40 years. Before enrollment, most patients had been given radiochemotherapy with temozolomide as standard therapy, while the rest had received either radiotherapy alone or temozolomide alone. Peripheral blood samples were drawn at six visits, namely V03 (baseline), V05, V07, V10, V12 and V13. For exploratory analyses, longitudinal TCRB deep sequencing was carried out in 25 to 30 treated patients wherever samples were available.

The time point tag for this specimen amounts to: baseline, week 1 (first vaccination visit). What this sample's treatment or condition label stands for: pre-vaccination baseline after standard-of-care therapy. The donors had newly diagnosed IDH1-mutant astrocytomas of WHO grade 3 or 4 that showed loss of nuclear ATRX. The samples were drawn from NOA16, a multicentre, single-arm, open-label phase I trial in Germany that tested a mutant IDH1 peptide vaccine in humans for the first time. Blood drawn at visit V03 was used as the baseline sample for immunogenicity testing. Genomic DNA for TCRB sequencing was extracted from EDTA blood using the DNeasy Blood and Tissue Kit. Between the V and J ends, shortened by 0 bases and 4 bases respectively, the junction contains 10 bases. The CDR3 holds 15 amino acids from the cysteine to the phenylalanine. Only the CDR3 DNA stays, 45 bases, in frame from base 1. Based on the germline V gene, the CDR1 and CDR2 sequences are MGHRA and YSYEKL.

Details on this clone: Its antigen remains undetermined. No base-level quality is on record; no much larger clone is a single base apart.

Beyond this particular receptor, the publication reports: Immune responses induced by the vaccine were seen in roughly 95% of patients across multiple MHC alleles. Pseudoprogression seemed to be unrelated to changes in the top peripheral T cell clonotypes found by TCRB sequencing. PBMC samples for TCRB deep sequencing were selected based on availability. It was noted by the authors that analyses of patient blood samples could not be reproduced owing to sample limitations.

Library preparation employed the immunoSEQ multiplex PCR assay. Rearranged TCR beta chain sequences were amplified with the hsTCRB Kit following the manufacturer's protocol. TCRB libraries were sequenced on an Illumina MiSeq. From the authors' description of their analysis: The proprietary platform of the kit vendor was used for demultiplexing, trimming and gene mapping. In TCRdb, the immuneACCESS table is reduced to in-frame sequences with V and J assigned. These tables do not hold every clone; where another copy was compared, an unresolved V gene accounts for under half, and the others remain unexplained. D and trimming come from the DNA, and the V and J calls and clone size come from that table. The sample table contains under 35,000 clones; only one count was recorded for roughly nine tenths of them. Of the sample, 4.8% is held by the ten largest clones.

This sequence originates from a woman between 40 and 55 years old with glioma. Specimen: PBMCs, collected from a glioma patient treated with radiotherapy, temozolomide or both. This chain joins TRBV4-1 to TRBJ1-5; 6 matching bases give a weak D call of TRBD1. The CDR3: CASSQEAGANQPQHF. The DNA is TGCGCCAGCAGCCAAGAGGCAGGGGCAAATCAGCCCCAGCATTTT.